This TCR beta chain was found in a study of blood T cell repertoires in COVID-19. Across the study: Specimens from acute and convalescent COVID-19 originated in the United States, Italy and Spain. The cDNA or gDNA used as material had been derived from T cells, B-cell-depleted T cells, or PBMCs.

CDR3 length equals 15 residues. Germline V gene data show CDR1 as MDHEN and CDR2 as SYDVKM. V was clipped by 6 bases and J by 3 bases; unmatched bases: 2. Original analysis: Estimation of nucleated cell counts relied on the amplification of reference gene primers. The assay was immunoSEQ multiplex PCR, and TCRdb's table has in-frame clones only and misses some. V and J calls plus clone size are reproduced from that table; the DNA served to infer D and trimming. The sample lists more than 300,000 clones; about 88% were seen once. The sample was peripheral blood. The chain joins TRBV28 to TRBJ2-5; 15 nucleotides line up with TRBD2. The source is a woman between 65 and 79 years old with COVID-19, enrolled during active disease. The CDR3 loop is CASRGLAGGKETQYF. CDR3 coding DNA: TGTGCCAGCAGGGGACTAGCGGGGGGAAAAGAGACCCAGTACTTC.